A single sample is the source of the 23 T cell receptor beta chains below, sequenced in a study of CXCR3-negative and CXCR3-positive naive CD8 T cells. Points from the study as a whole: Greater hydrophobicity was found in TRB CDR3s of CXCR3-positive naive cells than of CXCR3-negative naive cells.

Their antigens are not known. The study made its TRB cDNA libraries by 5' RACE, adding UMI labels. TCRdb reprocessed the 5' RACE reads and keeps a single row for each CDR3 protein, giving no DNA. Its listing shows some 150,000 distinct CDR3 sequences. The sample consisted of naive CXCR3+ CD8+ T cells from blood. Subset of the sample: CD45RO-CCR7+CD27+CD95- naive CD8+ T cells expressing CXCR3 (TNR3+). These receptors were taken from a human donor in good health. Some clones in this sample may be carry-over from other donors' samples.

The chain has TRBV29-1 and TRBJ2-1; TCRdb returns TRBD1, unconfirmable since there is no DNA. CDR1 and CDR2 from the germline V gene are SQVTM and ANQGSEA. This CDR3 contains 15 residues. The CDR3 sequence: CSVEDPGSSYNEQFF.

This chain connects TRBV12-3 or TRBV12-4 to TRBJ2-5. The length of the CDR3 is 13 residues. This CDR3 is CASSLFSKETQYF.

This rearrangement joins TRBV27 to TRBJ1-2. The CDR3 has 13 amino acids. Germline CDR1 reads MNHEY; CDR2 reads SMNVEV (reference sequence). The CDR3 spells CASSFWSDYGYTF.

The rearrangement uses TRBV19 and TRBJ2-1; TCRdb's D call, TRBD2, is unchecked because there is no DNA. The CDR3 is made up of 14 amino acids. Germline CDR1 is LNHDA and CDR2 is SQIVND (reference sequence). This chain's CDR3 is CASSIGGGYNEQFF.

V usage is TRBV5-1 and J usage is TRBJ1-1. From germline, CDR1 is SGHRS and CDR2 YFSETQ. The CDR3 runs 14 residues. CDR3 loop: CASSFDAANTEAFF.

CDR3 amino acids: CASSTSKNYEQYF. The V call is TRBV12-3 or TRBV12-4, the J call TRBJ2-7. The CDR3 consists of 13 residues.

The rearrangement joins TRBV28 to TRBJ1-1; TCRdb designates TRBD1, a call that cannot be tested without DNA. This CDR3 spans 15 amino acids. CDR1 and CDR2 from the germline V gene are MDHEN and SYDVKM. CDR3: CASSLIPGWNTEAFF.

J is TRBJ2-3 and V is TRBV9; TCRdb returns TRBD2, unconfirmable since there is no DNA. CDR3 length: 14 residues. CDR1 SGDLS and CDR2 YYNGEE come from the germline V gene. The CDR3 reads CASRPTSGADTQYF. The entire variable domain, with the rest obtained from reference TRBV9 and TRBJ2-3, is as follows: DSGVTQTPKHLITATGQRVTLRCSPRSGDLSVYWYQQSLDQGLQFLIQYYNGEERAKGNILERFSAQQFPDLHSELNLSSLELGDSALYFCASRPTSGADTQYFGPGTRLTVL.

V and J are TRBV19 and TRBJ2-2. The V gene's germline CDR1 is LNHDA and CDR2 SQIVND (reference sequence). The CDR3 sequence is 13 residues long. CDR3 region: CASSLVSSGELFF.

V and J are TRBV7-9 and TRBJ2-7; TCRdb designates TRBD1, a call that cannot be tested without DNA. CDR3 length: 13 amino acids. CDR1 and CDR2 (germline): SEHNR, FQNEAQ (reference sequence). The CDR3: CASSLTLIGEQYF.

J is TRBJ2-1 and V is TRBV12-2; the D gene TCRdb calls, TRBD1, cannot be checked with no DNA. TRBV12-2 is termed a pseudogene. The CDR3 runs 18 residues. The chain's CDR3 is CASRLAALTGAVYNEQFF.

CDR3 amino acids: CASSQDPELAGGLGFNEQFF. This chain joins TRBV3-1 and TRBJ2-1; without DNA, the TCRdb call of TRBD2 cannot be checked. Looked up from germline, CDR1 is LGHDT and CDR2 is YNNKEL (reference sequence). The CDR3 consists of 20 residues.

The genes are TRBV29-1 and TRBJ1-1; the D call from TCRdb, TRBD1, cannot be confirmed without DNA. The germline gives CDR1 SQVTM, CDR2 ANQGSEA. The CDR3 runs 14 residues. The CDR3 sequence is CSVDWAPGGTEAFF. The whole variable domain, filled in from reference TRBV29-1 and TRBJ1-1, reads SAVISQKPSRDICQRGTSLTIQCQVDSQVTMMFWYRQQPGQSLTLIATANQGSEATYESGFVIDKFPISRPNLTFSTLTVSNMSPEDSSIYLCSVDWAPGGTEAFFGQGTRLTVV.

The V call is TRBV19, the J call TRBJ2-1; TCRdb gives TRBD2 as the D gene, but with no DNA this cannot be confirmed. The CDR3 sequence is 15 residues long. CDR1 LNHDA and CDR2 SQIVND come from the germline V gene (reference sequence). CDR3 loop: CASSPLAGGVNEQFF.

J is TRBJ1-1 and V is TRBV11-2. This CDR3 contains 14 residues. Germline CDR1 reads SGHAT; CDR2 reads FQNNGV. The chain's CDR3 is CASSLTVSGTEAFF.

The V and J genes are TRBV28 and TRBJ2-3; TCRdb reports TRBD2, a call that lacks DNA to check it against. Germline V gene data show CDR1 as MDHEN and CDR2 as SYDVKM. CDR3 length: 17 residues. The CDR3 here is CASSLSGSGGMTDTQYF.

The V call is TRBV20-1, the J call TRBJ1-1. From germline, CDR1 is DFQATT and CDR2 SNEGSKA (reference sequence). The CDR3 contains 15 residues. CDR3 loop: CSARDGGEVGTEAFF.

This chain connects TRBV27 to TRBJ1-5; TCRdb's D call of TRBD1 is untestable without DNA. The CDR3 totals 14 residues. The V gene's germline CDR1 is MNHEY and CDR2 SMNVEV (reference sequence). This CDR3 is CASSFGTEGQPQHF.

The chain has TRBV11-2 and TRBJ1-1. From germline, CDR1 is SGHAT and CDR2 FQNNGV. This CDR3 contains 14 residues. The CDR3 spells CASSWPTGNTEAFF.

The gene calls are TRBV7-2 and TRBJ2-3; the TCRdb D gene call, TRBD2, has no DNA to confirm it. This CDR3 spans 14 amino acids. The germline gives CDR1 SGHTA, CDR2 FQGNSA. The CDR3 reads CASSSSGGDPFQDF.

This chain uses TRBV28 with TRBJ2-1; there is no DNA to check the TCRdb D call of TRBD1. CDR3 size: 13 residues. The germline gives CDR1 MDHEN, CDR2 SYDVKM. The CDR3 region is CASSFYRGSEQFF. The whole variable domain, filled in from reference TRBV28 and TRBJ2-1, reads DVKVTQSSRYLVKRTGEKVFLECVQDMDHENMFWYRQDPGLGLRLIYFSYDVKMKEKGDIPEGYSVSREKKERFSLILESASTNQTSMYLCASSFYRGSEQFFGPGTRLTVL.

V is TRBV10-3 and J is TRBJ2-1; without DNA, the TCRdb call of TRBD2 cannot be checked. Germline V gene data show CDR1 as ENHRY and CDR2 as SYGVKD. The CDR3 has 15 amino acids. The CDR3 spells CAISNPGLDFDEQFF.

This CDR3 is CSVGFWGSGYTF. The chain has TRBV29-1 and TRBJ1-2. The germline CDR1 and CDR2 sequences are SQVTM and ANQGSEA. The CDR3 consists of 12 residues.